This T cell receptor beta chain was recorded in a study of T cell clusters in autoimmune cytopenias. Germline V lookup: CDR1 LNHNV, CDR2 YYDKDF (reference sequence). The CDR3 spans 13 residues. About 37,500 genome equivalents of blood DNA were amplified for TRB. Multiplex touch-down PCR amplified TRB using TRB-A and TRB-B pools in one tube. TCRdb re-called the multiplex PCR reads; every CDR3 protein appears as one record, without DNA. Here the sample table reports 7,800 or so distinct CDR3 sequences. The genes are TRBV15 and TRBJ2-1. This sequence originates from a human donor with an autoimmune cytopenia or autoimmune hepatitis (not recorded which). Source material: peripheral blood. This CDR3 reads CATSRDRVHEQFF.